The rows below give T cell receptor beta chains drawn from one sample of a study of blood T cell repertoires in COVID-19. Clones were sequenced by immunoSEQ multiplex PCR, and TCRdb holds only the in-frame ones, with some missing. The sample carries about 140,000 clones, approximately 88% recorded once. Material for sequencing was PBMCs or T cells enriched from blood (not recorded which). Receptors were obtained from a man between 65 and 85 years old who had been exposed to COVID-19. CDR3s include the opening cysteine and the closing phenylalanine or tryptophan. Fields, in order: V gene, D gene, clone size, J gene, CDR3 DNA, CDR3 protein. D genes are given only for firm matches. Clone size is stated in some rows and not others, as once, few, many or a class when expanded.

v_gene: TRBV5-1; d_gene: .; abundance: .; j_gene: TRBJ2-3; CDR3nt: TGCGCCAGCAGCGAGGGGGGGACAGATACGCAGTATTTT; CDR3aa: CASSEGGTDTQYF
v_gene: TRBV11-3; d_gene: .; abundance: .; j_gene: TRBJ1-2; CDR3nt: TGTGCCAGCAGCTTCGGTTACGGGGGAAAAGTGAGCTATGGCTACACCTTC; CDR3aa: CASSFGYGGKVSYGYTF
v_gene: TRBV6-5; d_gene: TRBD2; abundance: once; j_gene: TRBJ2-7; CDR3nt: TGTGCCAGCAGGCCACCGGGACTATCATTCGAGCAGTACTTC; CDR3aa: CASRPPGLSFEQYF
v_gene: TRBV5-4; d_gene: TRBD2; abundance: .; j_gene: TRBJ2-3; CDR3nt: TGTGCCAGCAGCTTGGCTAGCGGGAGCACAGATACGCAGTATTTT; CDR3aa: CASSLASGSTDTQYF
v_gene: TRBV9; d_gene: .; abundance: .; j_gene: TRBJ1-3; CDR3nt: TGTGCCAGCAGCGTAGACCCCCGAAGAGCGGGGAACACCATATATTTT; CDR3aa: CASSVDPRRAGNTIYF
v_gene: TRBV25-1; d_gene: .; abundance: .; j_gene: TRBJ1-2; CDR3nt: TGTGCCAGCCTCGGACTGACATATGGCTACACCTTC; CDR3aa: CASLGLTYGYTF
v_gene: TRBV4-3; d_gene: TRBD2; abundance: .; j_gene: TRBJ2-3; CDR3nt: TGCGCCAGCAGCTTTCGGACTAGCGCTTTGGCAGATACGCAGTATTTT; CDR3aa: CASSFRTSALADTQYF
v_gene: TRBV18; d_gene: .; abundance: .; j_gene: TRBJ2-7; CDR3nt: TGTGCCAGCTCACCAATCCAGGGCTCCTACGAGCAGTACTTC; CDR3aa: CASSPIQGSYEQYF
v_gene: TRBV19; d_gene: .; abundance: .; j_gene: TRBJ1-1; CDR3nt: TGTGCCAGTAGTATGTATACCCTCGGCACTGAAGCTTTCTTT; CDR3aa: CASSMYTLGTEAFF
v_gene: TRBV6-2/TRBV6-3; d_gene: TRBD2; abundance: .; j_gene: TRBJ2-3; CDR3nt: TGTGCCAGCAGTTACGGTCTAGCGGGAACCACAGATACGCAGTATTTT; CDR3aa: CASSYGLAGTTDTQYF
v_gene: TRBV5-1; d_gene: TRBD1; abundance: .; j_gene: TRBJ2-2; CDR3nt: TGCGCCAGCAGCCCCTTAGGGACAGGAAACACCGGGGAGCTGTTTTTT; CDR3aa: CASSPLGTGNTGELFF
v_gene: TRBV4-1; d_gene: .; abundance: .; j_gene: TRBJ2-7; CDR3nt: TGCGCCAGCAGCCAAGCGTTACAGGGGGGGGTCTACGAGCAGTACTTC; CDR3aa: CASSQALQGGVYEQYF
v_gene: TRBV5-1; d_gene: TRBD2; abundance: .; j_gene: TRBJ2-7; CDR3nt: TGCGCCAGCAGCTTGGAGGGCGGGGGACCCTACGAGCAGTACTTC; CDR3aa: CASSLEGGGPYEQYF
v_gene: TRBV28; d_gene: .; abundance: .; j_gene: TRBJ2-3; CDR3nt: TGTGCCAGCAGTGAGGTTAGGGGGAGGGCCGGCGGACTCACAGATACGCAGTATTTT; CDR3aa: CASSEVRGRAGGLTDTQYF
v_gene: TRBV28; d_gene: .; abundance: .; j_gene: TRBJ1-1; CDR3nt: TGTGCCAGCAGTTTAGAGGGGAACACTGAAGCTTTCTTT; CDR3aa: CASSLEGNTEAFF
v_gene: TRBV7-8; d_gene: TRBD1; abundance: .; j_gene: TRBJ2-2; CDR3nt: TGTGCCAGCAGCAGGGGACAGGGAGGAATAAGCACCGGGGAGCTGTTTTTT; CDR3aa: CASSRGQGGISTGELFF
v_gene: TRBV18; d_gene: .; abundance: .; j_gene: TRBJ2-7; CDR3nt: TGTGCCAGCTCCCCAGGGTTAGGGGGTAACGAGCAGTACTTC; CDR3aa: CASSPGLGGNEQYF
v_gene: TRBV5-1; d_gene: .; abundance: .; j_gene: TRBJ1-4; CDR3nt: TGCGCCAGCAGCCCGTCAGGGGTAGCTAATGAAAAACTGTTTTTT; CDR3aa: CASSPSGVANEKLFF
v_gene: TRBV5-6; d_gene: .; abundance: .; j_gene: TRBJ1-2; CDR3nt: TGTGCCAGCAGCTTGGAGGGCGGGGGCGCAGATGGCTACACCTTC; CDR3aa: CASSLEGGGADGYTF
v_gene: TRBV7-2; d_gene: TRBD1; abundance: once; j_gene: TRBJ1-1; CDR3nt: TGTGCCAGCAGACCGGGACAGTTGAACACTGAAGCTTTCTTT; CDR3aa: CASRPGQLNTEAFF
v_gene: TRBV18; d_gene: TRBD1; abundance: .; j_gene: TRBJ1-1; CDR3nt: TGTGCCAGCTCACGCGGGACAGGCAACACTGAAGCTTTCTTT; CDR3aa: CASSRGTGNTEAFF
v_gene: TRBV5-1; d_gene: TRBD1; abundance: .; j_gene: TRBJ1-6; CDR3nt: TGCGCCAGCCGGGACAGGGTAAATTCACCCCTCCACTTT; CDR3aa: CASRDRVNSPLHF
v_gene: TRBV7-9; d_gene: .; abundance: .; j_gene: TRBJ2-5; CDR3nt: TGTGCCAGCAGCCGGACAAACCAAGAGACCCAGTACTTC; CDR3aa: CASSRTNQETQYF
v_gene: TRBV9; d_gene: TRBD2; abundance: .; j_gene: TRBJ2-7; CDR3nt: TGTGCCAGCAGCGTAGGAAGAGGAGCGGGGCACTCCTACGAGCAGTACTTC; CDR3aa: CASSVGRGAGHSYEQYF
v_gene: TRBV12-3/TRBV12-4; d_gene: .; abundance: few; j_gene: TRBJ2-1; CDR3nt: TGTGCCAGCAGCACCACCAGGGGTGAGCAGTTCTTC; CDR3aa: CASSTTRGEQFF
v_gene: TRBV15; d_gene: .; abundance: .; j_gene: TRBJ1-2; CDR3nt: TGTGCCACCAGCAGAGGCAGGGGAGACTATGGCTACACCTTC; CDR3aa: CATSRGRGDYGYTF
v_gene: TRBV7-9; d_gene: TRBD2; abundance: .; j_gene: TRBJ2-7; CDR3nt: TGTGCCAGCGCCCGTCCTAGCGGGGGAGGGTTGCAGTACTTC; CDR3aa: CASARPSGGGLQYF
v_gene: TRBV2; d_gene: .; abundance: .; j_gene: TRBJ2-2; CDR3nt: TGTGCCAGCAGTGGCCAGGGTACCGGGGAGCTGTTTTTT; CDR3aa: CASSGQGTGELFF